This is a list of T cell receptor beta chains from one sample in a study of T-cell reconstitution after alpha-beta-depleted transplantation in children. From the PCR reads, TCRdb called clonotypes with MiXCR, one entry per CDR3 protein. Altogether about 74,000 distinct CDR3 sequences are present, roughly an eighth being singletons, with the ten largest covering around 26%. This sample comprised PBMCs, mostly from graft donor cells, obtained 180 days after TCRalphabeta/CD19-depleted stem cell transplant. The receptor set was obtained from a male patient aged 2-10 years who had a stem cell transplant for acute lymphoblastic leukemia, so the T cells may come from the graft donor. The CDR3 runs from the conserved cysteine through the conserved F or W. The D gene is left open where the match is weak. Clone size is shown for a subset of rows, as once, few, many or a class of expanded clone.

j_call d_call v_call clone_size cdr3_nt cdr3_aa
TRBJ2-3 TRBD2 TRBV12-3/TRBV12-4 . TGTGCCAGCAGACCCCGACCAAGCGGGAGTCCCTTATGGGCAGATACGCAGTATTTT CASRPRPSGSPLWADTQYF
TRBJ1-4 . TRBV6-6 . TGTGCCAGCAGTACGGGCAGGGTGGAAAAACTGTTTTTT CASSTGRVEKLFF
TRBJ2-7 TRBD2 TRBV20-1 few TGCAGTGCCAGCGGGGGGGACGAGCAGTACTTC CSASGGDEQYF
TRBJ2-3 . TRBV12-3/TRBV12-4 few TGTGCCAGCAGTTTAGACACAATTCCTTTCGATACGCAGTATTTT CASSLDTIPFDTQYF
TRBJ2-7 . TRBV5-1 . TGCGCCAGCAGCCGGGGAGTGTTCGGAGAGCAGTACTTC CASSRGVFGEQYF
TRBJ2-1 TRBD2 TRBV7-3 many TGTGCCAGCAGCTTAATAGCGGGCTTCTCCTACAATGAGCAGTTCTTC CASSLIAGFSYNEQFF
TRBJ2-3 . TRBV15 many TGTGCCACCAGCAGAGTCGGAGGCACAGATACGCAGTATTTT CATSRVGGTDTQYF
TRBJ2-3 TRBD1 TRBV9 few TGTGCCAGCAGCGCTTATTCCCGGGACAGGGCAACAGATACGCAGTATTTT CASSAYSRDRATDTQYF
TRBJ2-7 . TRBV9 many TGTGCCAGCAGCGTAGCTCAGATGGGTTACGAGCAGTACTTC CASSVAQMGYEQYF
TRBJ2-1 . TRBV20-1 few TGCAGTGCCCTCAGGGGCGACAACGGTGAGCAGTTCTTC CSALRGDNGEQFF
TRBJ2-5 . TRBV5-1 . TGCGCCAGCAGCTTGGTGGTGGGCCCCGGGATGTTCCAAGAGACCCAGTACTTC CASSLVVGPGMFQETQYF
TRBJ2-3 . TRBV9 . TGTGCCAGCAGCCCCCGGCCTGTATTCACAGATACGCAGTATTTT CASSPRPVFTDTQYF
TRBJ1-2 . TRBV7-2 few TGTGCCAGCAGCCCCCCCGGCTTGGGACGGATATATGGCTACACCTTC CASSPPGLGRIYGYTF
TRBJ2-5 TRBD2 TRBV3-1 few TGTGCCAGCAGCCGCCGACTAGCGGGGGGCCCAGTAAAGACCCAGTACTTC CASSRRLAGGPVKTQYF
TRBJ2-1 . TRBV10-3 few TGTGCCATCAGCAATGCCGGGAGCCCCAATGAGCAGTTCTTC CAISNAGSPNEQFF
TRBJ1-1 . TRBV28 . TGTGCCAGCAGGCAGGGGACTCCCTACTTTAAGAACACTGAAGCTTTCTTT CASRQGTPYFKNTEAFF
TRBJ2-2 . TRBV7-3 few TGTGCCAGCAGCTCTAAGGTGGAGGGACATATTTTGAACACCGGGGAGCTGTTTTTT CASSSKVEGHILNTGELFF
TRBJ2-7 TRBD2 TRBV5-6 few TGTGCCAGCAGCTTCTCTAGCGGGGGCTACGAGCAGTACTTC CASSFSSGGYEQYF
TRBJ2-1 . TRBV9 . TGTGCCAGCAGCCTAGCCCACACTGAGCAGTTCTTC CASSLAHTEQFF
TRBJ2-3 TRBD2 TRBV10-1 . TGCGCCAGCAAGTTTAGCGGGGGGCGAGATACGCAGTATTTT CASKFSGGRDTQYF
TRBJ1-2 . TRBV14 few TGTGCCAGCAGCCAACGTGGAGGCTACACCTTC CASSQRGGYTF
TRBJ2-2 . TRBV5-5 few TGTGCCAGCAGCTTGGGAGGGGTCGGGGAGCTGTTTTTT CASSLGGVGELFF
TRBJ1-2 TRBD1 TRBV5-1 many TGCGCCAGCAGCTCCAAGGGGGACAGCCTAACTAACTATGGCTACACCTTC CASSSKGDSLTNYGYTF
TRBJ2-5 . TRBV5-5 few TGTGCCAGCAGCCCTCAAAATTTGAGAGAGACCCAGTACTTC CASSPQNLRETQYF
TRBJ1-1 . TRBV5-5 . TGTGCCAGCAGCTTGGTCAAGCTCATCAAGGCCCTGAACACTGAAGCTTTCTTT CASSLVKLIKALNTEAFF
TRBJ1-3 . TRBV20-1 few TGCAGGGAAAATTGGTTCTCTGGAAACACCATATATTTT CRENWFSGNTIYF
TRBJ2-7 TRBD2 TRBV7-8 . TGTGCCAGCAGGCCTAGCGGGAGGTCCCCATACGAGCAGTACTTC CASRPSGRSPYEQYF
TRBJ2-5 TRBD2 TRBV27 few TGTGCCAGCAGCTCCAGCGGGAGGGCCGCTGAGACCCAGTACTTC CASSSSGRAAETQYF
TRBJ2-3 TRBD2 TRBV13 few TGTGCCAGCAGCTCACGGACTAGTCCAGATACGCAGTATTTT CASSSRTSPDTQYF
TRBJ2-7 TRBD1 TRBV10-3 . TGTGCCATCAGTGGCCGGACAGGGGGCAACGAGCAGTACTTC CAISGRTGGNEQYF
TRBJ2-3 . TRBV4-3 . TGCGCCAGCAGCCAAGACGGGGGGCCCTTTACGCAGTATTTT CASSQDGGPFTQYF
TRBJ1-5 . TRBV7-2 few TGTGCCAGCAGCTTAAAGGGAGAAAGCCAGCCCCAGCATTTT CASSLKGESQPQHF
TRBJ2-5 . TRBV27 . TGTGCCAGCAGTTTATCTCGTGGGGGTGAGACCCAGTACTTC CASSLSRGGETQYF
TRBJ2-2 . TRBV4-2 . TGTGCCAGCAACCAAGGAACAAGCTCTGCCGGGGAGCTGTTTTTT CASNQGTSSAGELFF
TRBJ2-1 TRBD2 TRBV7-2 . TGTGCCAGCAGCTTATCATCGGTAGCGGGGGTCTACAATGAGCAGTTCTTC CASSLSSVAGVYNEQFF
TRBJ1-2 . TRBV5-1 many TGCGCCAGCAGCTTGGAGGGTTTGGCCTATGGCTACACCTTC CASSLEGLAYGYTF
TRBJ1-5 . TRBV6-1 . TGTGCCAGCAGTGAAGGTTTCCGTCAGCCCCAGCATTTT CASSEGFRQPQHF
TRBJ2-5 . TRBV12-3/TRBV12-4 . TGTGCCAGCTCACCCCCGAGAGGGGGAAAAGAAGGAGAGACCCAGTACTTC CASSPPRGGKEGETQYF
TRBJ2-5 . TRBV7-2 . TGTGCCAGCAGCTTAGCGAGGAAGGTGGGGCCGAGAGAGACCCAGTACTTC CASSLARKVGPRETQYF
TRBJ2-5 . TRBV7-9 . TGTGCCAGCAGCTTAGGGGGCGTAGAGACCCAGTACTTC CASSLGGVETQYF
TRBJ2-3 . TRBV7-6 few TGTGCCAGCAGCCCGGTGGACGGGACCCGCACAGATACGCAGTATTTT CASSPVDGTRTDTQYF
TRBJ2-5 . TRBV6-5 many TGTGCCAGCAGTTACGGCCAGACAGCTACCAGAGAGACCCAGTACTTC CASSYGQTATRETQYF
TRBJ2-7 . TRBV7-8 . TGTGCCAGCAGCGTTCGGTACGAGCAGTACTTC CASSVRYEQYF
TRBJ2-6 . TRBV7-2 . TGTGCCAGCAGCCCGGTTAGGTCTTCTGGGGCCAACGTCCTGACTTTC CASSPVRSSGANVLTF
TRBJ1-4 . TRBV7-2 many TGTGCCAGCAGCTCCCCCGGGGGTGCTCCACGGGAAAAACTGTTTTTT CASSSPGGAPREKLFF
TRBJ1-5 . TRBV11-2 . TGTGCCAGCAGCTTAGGGTTACTTCAGCCCCAGCATTTT CASSLGLLQPQHF
TRBJ1-5 TRBD1 TRBV28 . TGTGCCAGCAGTCACAGGGGCCCGACGGGTGATCAGCCCCAGCATTTT CASSHRGPTGDQPQHF
TRBJ1-5 . TRBV10-2 . TGCGCCAGCAGGGCACAGGGTAACAATCAGCCCCAGCATTTT CASRAQGNNQPQHF